The rows below give T cell receptor beta chains drawn from one sample of a study of response to subunit inactivated influenza vaccine. TCRdb called the RT-PCR reads again in MiXCR, with one record for every CDR3 protein. Found here are roughly 780,000 distinct CDR3 sequences, roughly 20% of them singletons; the top ten hold 9.5% to 13%. Sequences were derived from PBMCs from blood, sampled 4 to 6 days after vaccination. These receptor sequences come from a man aged 45 to 65 who received an inactivated influenza vaccine. The CDR3 runs from the conserved cysteine through the conserved F or W. Fields, in order: J gene, V gene, D gene, clone size, CDR3 protein, CDR3 DNA. The D gene is left open where the match is weak. Clone size is given for some rows only: seen once, a few or many times, or a class if the clone is expanded.

TRBJ2-1	TRBV12-3/TRBV12-4	.	few	CASSPRLVSDEQFF	TGTGCCAGCAGTCCGCGACTAGTCTCGGATGAGCAGTTCTTC
TRBJ2-5	TRBV4-1	.	.	CASRPDWGETQYF	TGCGCCAGCAGACCTGACTGGGGGGAGACCCAGTACTTC
TRBJ2-7	TRBV10-3	.	many	CAISLPSYEQYF	TGTGCCATCAGCCTCCCTTCCTACGAGCAGTACTTC
TRBJ2-7	TRBV10-3	TRBD1	few	CAIRPGTGMSYEQYF	TGTGCCATCAGGCCTGGGACAGGCATGTCCTACGAGCAGTACTTC
TRBJ2-3	TRBV4-3	TRBD1	many	CASSQGGTASTDTQYF	TGCGCCAGCAGCCAAGGAGGGACAGCTAGCACAGATACGCAGTATTTT
TRBJ2-1	TRBV20-1	.	.	CSGRDINRLEGNEQFF	TGCAGTGGTAGAGATATAAACCGACTAGAGGGCAATGAGCAGTTCTTC
TRBJ2-7	TRBV29-1	TRBD2	.	CSVRLAPAYEQYF	TGCAGCGTTAGACTAGCGCCCGCCTACGAGCAGTACTTC
TRBJ1-1	TRBV7-6	.	many	CASSRGRGRDTEAFF	TGTGCCAGCAGTCGCGGCCGGGGAAGGGACACTGAAGCTTTCTTT
TRBJ2-5	TRBV11-2	TRBD2	few	CASSLRPAGQETQYF	TGTGCCAGCAGCTTACGGCCAGCGGGGCAAGAGACCCAGTACTTC
TRBJ1-5	TRBV6-1	.	.	CTSSEAWGRFNQPQHF	TGTACCAGCAGTGAAGCTTGGGGGAGGTTTAATCAGCCCCAGCATTTT
TRBJ1-1	TRBV15	.	few	CATSSYGTGGDTEAFF	TGTGCCACCAGCAGCTACGGGACGGGTGGGGACACTGAAGCTTTCTTT
TRBJ2-7	TRBV27	.	few	CASRRQVDYEQYF	TGTGCCAGCAGGCGACAGGTAGACTACGAGCAGTACTTC
TRBJ2-1	TRBV6-1	.	.	CASSEEGGDEQFF	TGTGCCAGCAGTGAAGAGGGGGGGGATGAGCAGTTCTTC
TRBJ2-3	TRBV5-5	.	many	CASSWWGNEQYF	TGTGCCAGCAGCTGGTGGGGAAATGAGCAGTATTTT
TRBJ2-5	TRBV10-3	.	many	CAISEPNTQTQYF	TGTGCCATCAGTGAGCCTAATACCCAGACCCAGTACTTC
TRBJ1-1	TRBV5-6	.	many	CASSAGTHTEAFF	TGTGCCAGCAGCGCCGGGACCCACACTGAAGCTTTCTTT
TRBJ1-5	TRBV7-2	TRBD1	few	CASSSQNRGGNQPQHF	TGTGCCAGCAGCTCGCAAAACAGGGGAGGCAATCAGCCCCAGCATTTT
TRBJ2-4	TRBV4-2	TRBD2	few	CASSRQSGTSGRRGNIQYF	TGTGCCAGCAGCAGACAGTCCGGGACTAGCGGACGACGGGGGAACATTCAGTACTTC
TRBJ2-7	TRBV20-1	.	few	CSARGASAYEQYF	TGCAGTGCTAGAGGGGCCAGCGCCTACGAGCAGTACTTC
TRBJ2-5	TRBV20-1	TRBD2	.	CSARRGGTRETQYF	TGCAGTGCTAGACGCGGGGGGACTCGGGAGACCCAGTACTTC
TRBJ2-7	TRBV5-1	TRBD1	few	CASSMDRGLYYEQYF	TGCGCCAGCAGCATGGACAGGGGGCTCTACTACGAGCAGTACTTC
TRBJ1-4	TRBV20-1	TRBD1	.	CSANRDRVGKLFF	TGCAGTGCTAACCGGGACAGGGTAGGAAAACTGTTTTTT
TRBJ2-2	TRBV10-3	.	.	CAISVRQTGELFF	TGTGCCATCAGTGTTAGACAGACCGGGGAGCTGTTTTTT